Reported below is one T cell receptor (beta chain). The antigen is unknown. Other DNA sequences in this sample translate to the same CDR3. The data originate from a study of T cell responses to AZD1222 COVID-19 vaccine. Study-level points and caveats: Clonal diversity was possibly underestimated; the donors were predominantly white British and more often female. In all cases, repertoires were sampled only after the peak T cell response. Recipients of two AZD1222 doses showed rising Spike-specific TCR breadth and depth.

Germline CDR1 and CDR2: KGHSH and LQKENI. Trimming took 6 bases from V and 1 from J, leaving 9 bases between them. This CDR3 is 13 amino acids long. Some clones are missing from TCRdb's copy, which holds only in-frame ones; the method was immunoSEQ multiplex PCR. This table holds fewer than 100,000 clones, about 88% found once. The sequence was collected from an adult who received the AZD1222 COVID-19 vaccine. This specimen was peripheral blood, taken 28 days after the second AZD1222 dose. The rearrangement links TRBV18 to TRBJ1-1, with D possibly matching TRBD1 (6 bases). The CDR3 sequence is CASSPGQNTEAFF. CDR3 DNA sequence: TGTGCCAGCTCCCCGGGACAGAACACTGAAGCTTTCTTT.